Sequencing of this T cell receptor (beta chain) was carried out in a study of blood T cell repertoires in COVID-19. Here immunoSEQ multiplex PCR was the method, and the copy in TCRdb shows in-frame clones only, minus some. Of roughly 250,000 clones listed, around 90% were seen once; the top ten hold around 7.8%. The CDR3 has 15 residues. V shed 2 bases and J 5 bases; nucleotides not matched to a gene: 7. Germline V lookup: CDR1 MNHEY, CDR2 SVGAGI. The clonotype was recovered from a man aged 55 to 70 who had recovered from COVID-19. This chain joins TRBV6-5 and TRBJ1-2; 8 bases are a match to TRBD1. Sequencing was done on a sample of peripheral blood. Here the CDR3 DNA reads TGTGCCAGCAGTTACCGGGGCGGACAGGGTTATGGCTACACCTTC. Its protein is CASSYRGGQGYGYTF.